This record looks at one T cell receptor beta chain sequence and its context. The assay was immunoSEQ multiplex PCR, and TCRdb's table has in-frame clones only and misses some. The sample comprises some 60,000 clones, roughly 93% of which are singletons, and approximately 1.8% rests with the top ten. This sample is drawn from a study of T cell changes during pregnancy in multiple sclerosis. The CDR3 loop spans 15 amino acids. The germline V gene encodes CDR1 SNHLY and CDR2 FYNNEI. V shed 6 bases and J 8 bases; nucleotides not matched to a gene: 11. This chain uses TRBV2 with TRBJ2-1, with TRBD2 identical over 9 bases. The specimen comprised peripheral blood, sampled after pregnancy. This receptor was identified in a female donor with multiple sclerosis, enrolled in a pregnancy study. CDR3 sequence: CASSSAGGGRHEQFF. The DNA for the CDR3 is TGTGCCAGCAGCTCGGCGGGAGGGGGTAGACATGAGCAGTTCTTC.